A selection of T cell receptor beta chains follows, all from one sample in a study of naive and memory T cell subsets. TCRdb reanalysed the UMI-ligation and nested PCR reads using MiXCR and keeps one entry per CDR3 protein. The table lists 120,000 to 150,000 distinct CDR3 sequences, 15% to 20% of them singletons. Specimen: naive CD4+ T cells from blood. These receptors originate from a human donor in good health. Each CDR3 is given with its conserved first and last residue. Fields, in order: V gene, CDR3 length, D gene, clone size, J gene, CDR3 protein, CDR3 DNA. The D gene is left open where the match is weak. The size of a clone is reported for some rows only, either as once, few or many, or as a class for expanded clones.

>TRBV5-1|15|.|.|TRBJ1-4
CASSLDGGTNEKLFF
TGCGCCAGCAGCTTGGACGGGGGGACTAATGAAAAACTGTTTTTT
>TRBV28|13|.|.|TRBJ2-4
CASSLGQLNIQYF
TGTGCCAGCAGCCTCGGACAGCTAAACATTCAGTACTTC
>TRBV6-6|13|TRBD2|few|TRBJ2-7
CASTTSGSYEQYF
TGTGCCAGCACGACTAGCGGGAGCTACGAGCAGTACTTC
>TRBV15|14|.|few|TRBJ2-1
CATSRPQGRYEQFF
TGTGCCACCAGCAGACCACAGGGACGGTATGAGCAGTTCTTC
>TRBV20-1|12|.|.|TRBJ1-5
CSARVRDQPQHF
TGCAGTGCTAGAGTAAGAGATCAGCCCCAGCATTTT
>TRBV29-1|12|.|few|TRBJ1-4
CSVVQTNEKLFF
TGCAGCGTTGTTCAAACTAATGAAAAACTGTTTTTT
>TRBV5-1|15|TRBD1|few|TRBJ1-1
CASSKDGQGYTEAFF
TGCGCCAGCAGCAAGGATGGACAGGGGTACACTGAAGCTTTCTTT
>TRBV27|15|.|.|TRBJ1-1
CASSLVGVGQAEAFF
TGTGCCAGCAGCTTGGTCGGGGTGGGACAAGCTGAAGCTTTCTTT
>TRBV7-9|14|TRBD2|.|TRBJ2-7
CASSAGTSGDEQYF
TGTGCCAGCAGCGCCGGGACTAGCGGGGACGAGCAGTACTTC
>TRBV29-1|12|TRBD1|many|TRBJ2-3
CSAGTGADTQYF
TGCAGCGCGGGAACAGGGGCAGATACGCAGTATTTT
>TRBV7-9|15|TRBD1|.|TRBJ1-1
CASSLFQGANTEAFF
TGTGCCAGCAGCTTATTTCAGGGGGCGAACACTGAAGCTTTCTTT
>TRBV10-3|13|.|.|TRBJ2-2
CAISEQGTGELFF
TGTGCCATCAGTGAGCAGGGGACCGGGGAGCTGTTTTTT
>TRBV12-3/TRBV12-4|16|TRBD1|.|TRBJ2-5
CASTLDRGQIPETQYF
TGTGCCAGCACCCTGGACAGGGGGCAGATCCCCGAGACCCAGTACTTC
>TRBV12-3/TRBV12-4|15|.|few|TRBJ2-1
CASSPPPGSYNEQFF
TGTGCCAGCAGCCCGCCCCCAGGATCCTACAATGAGCAGTTCTTC
>TRBV20-1|14|.|few|TRBJ1-1
CSATQGAPNTEAFF
TGCAGTGCTACACAGGGAGCCCCGAACACTGAAGCTTTCTTT
>TRBV10-3|13|.|few|TRBJ2-1
CAISESYEGWQFF
TGTGCCATCAGTGAGTCATACGAGGGGTGGCAGTTCTTC
>TRBV12-3/TRBV12-4|15|.|.|TRBJ2-7
CASSRKGGVSYEQYF
TGTGCCAGCAGCCGGAAAGGGGGTGTTAGTTACGAGCAGTACTTC
>TRBV28|14|TRBD1|.|TRBJ2-4
CASTHGDRENIQYF
TGTGCCAGCACACACGGGGACAGGGAAAACATTCAGTACTTC
>TRBV7-2|14|.|.|TRBJ2-7
CASRQGGGDSEQYF
TGTGCCAGCAGACAAGGGGGGGGGGACTCCGAGCAGTACTTC
>TRBV12-3/TRBV12-4|16|.|.|TRBJ2-3
CASTRNLKPNTDTQYF
TGTGCCAGCACCCGAAATCTGAAACCAAACACAGATACGCAGTATTTT
>TRBV18|16|.|.|TRBJ2-2
CASSPQRQSNTGELFF
TGTGCCAGCTCACCACAGCGGCAGAGTAACACCGGGGAGCTGTTTTTT
>TRBV7-7|14|.|few|TRBJ2-7
CASSQQSGLYEQYF
TGTGCCAGCAGCCAGCAATCGGGCCTTTACGAGCAGTACTTC
>TRBV29-1|13|.|.|TRBJ2-2
CSVGRSNTGELFF
TGCAGCGTTGGACGGTCGAACACCGGGGAGCTGTTTTTT
>TRBV20-1|14|TRBD1|few|TRBJ1-5
CSARGQGAGQPQHF
TGCAGTGCACGAGGACAGGGGGCCGGTCAGCCCCAGCATTTT
>TRBV20-1|15|.|.|TRBJ1-6
CSARQGLNYNSPLHF
TGCAGTGCTAGACAGGGTTTGAACTATAATTCACCCCTCCACTTT
>TRBV19|14|.|.|TRBJ2-1
CASSIIQGRVEQFF
TGTGCCAGTAGTATAATACAGGGTAGGGTTGAGCAGTTCTTC
>TRBV4-1|21|TRBD2|.|TRBJ2-5
CASSQETGRGLAGGVRETQYF
TGCGCCAGCAGCCAAGAGACTGGCCGAGGTCTAGCGGGAGGTGTGCGAGAGACCCAGTACTTC
>TRBV7-2|14|TRBD1|few|TRBJ2-2
CASSPDRGSGELFF
TGTGCCAGCAGCCCCGACAGGGGATCCGGGGAGCTGTTTTTT
>TRBV28|13|TRBD1|few|TRBJ2-5
CASKQGAWETQYF
TGTGCCAGCAAACAGGGGGCTTGGGAGACCCAGTACTTC
>TRBV6-2/TRBV6-3|15|.|few|TRBJ2-5
CASSYIGGPPVTQYF
TGTGCCAGCAGTTACATCGGGGGCCCTCCGGTGACCCAGTACTTC
>TRBV7-9|14|.|many|TRBJ2-7
CASSQSGTVDEQYF
TGTGCCAGCAGCCAATCCGGCACGGTGGACGAGCAGTACTTC
>TRBV7-2|15|.|few|TRBJ2-7
CASSPALISGYEQYF
TGTGCCAGCAGCCCCGCTCTCATTAGTGGGTACGAGCAGTACTTC
>TRBV2|14|.|few|TRBJ2-7
CASDEGTLRYEQYF
TGTGCCAGCGACGAAGGCACTTTGAGGTACGAGCAGTACTTC
>TRBV19|17|TRBD1|.|TRBJ1-5
CASSTGTGDYSNQPQHF
TGTGCCAGCTCAACCGGGACAGGAGACTATAGCAATCAGCCCCAGCATTTT
>TRBV5-1|14|.|few|TRBJ2-4
CASSLGDKGDIQYF
TGCGCCAGCAGCTTGGGGGACAAAGGGGACATTCAGTACTTC
>TRBV6-6|14|.|.|TRBJ1-5
CASSHPDSNQPQHF
TGTGCCAGCAGTCACCCCGACAGCAATCAGCCCCAGCATTTT
>TRBV7-9|14|.|few|TRBJ1-5
CASSVQGFGQPQHF
TGTGCCAGCAGCGTGCAGGGGTTTGGGCAGCCCCAGCATTTT
>TRBV18|15|TRBD1|.|TRBJ1-1
CASSLTQGAQTEAFF
TGTGCCAGCTCACTTACACAGGGGGCGCAGACTGAAGCTTTCTTT
>TRBV7-9|20|.|few|TRBJ2-1
CASSSRGGAGEGAVGNEQFF
TGTGCCAGCAGCTCCCGAGGGGGAGCGGGAGAGGGGGCAGTTGGAAATGAGCAGTTCTTC
>TRBV21-1|16|.|.|TRBJ2-5
CASSKPPFQNQETQYF
TGTGCCAGCAGCAAACCCCCGTTTCAGAATCAAGAGACCCAGTACTTC
>TRBV19|14|TRBD2|few|TRBJ2-1
CASRNSGRAYEQFF
TGTGCCAGTAGGAATAGCGGGAGGGCCTATGAGCAGTTCTTC
>TRBV7-9|16|TRBD1|.|TRBJ2-3
CASSRDNRGMTDTQYF
TGTGCCAGCAGCCGGGATAACAGGGGCATGACAGATACGCAGTATTTT
>TRBV20-1|13|.|.|TRBJ2-3
CSARDPGVDTQYF
TGCAGTGCTAGAGATCCCGGAGTAGATACGCAGTATTTT
>TRBV7-3|14|.|.|TRBJ1-3
CASSLSATGNTIYF
TGTGCCAGCAGCTTAAGTGCCACTGGAAACACCATATATTTT
>TRBV12-5|15|.|.|TRBJ2-5
CASGLAGTSQETQYF
TGTGCTAGTGGTTTGGCTGGGACTTCCCAAGAGACCCAGTACTTC
>TRBV5-5|14|TRBD2|many|TRBJ2-7
CASSRTSGSYEQYF
TGTGCCAGCAGCCGGACTAGCGGGTCATACGAGCAGTACTTC
>TRBV12-3/TRBV12-4|15|TRBD1|.|TRBJ2-2
CATSRFTGDTGELFF
TGTGCCACCTCACGGTTCACAGGGGACACCGGGGAGCTGTTTTTT
>TRBV5-4|13|.|.|TRBJ2-1
CAGALLQGNEQFF
TGTGCCGGGGCCCTTTTACAGGGCAATGAGCAGTTCTTC
>TRBV20-1|17|.|.|TRBJ1-5
CSARFSAFQGSNQPQHF
TGCAGTGCTAGATTTTCCGCTTTTCAGGGGAGCAATCAGCCCCAGCATTTT
>TRBV20-1|12|.|once|TRBJ1-4
CSAQAGREKLFF
TGCAGTGCTCAGGCTGGGCGTGAAAAACTGTTTTTT
>TRBV7-2|16|TRBD2|.|TRBJ2-7
CASSLVVVAGLYEQYF
TGTGCCAGCAGCTTAGTTGTGGTAGCGGGGCTCTACGAGCAGTACTTC
>TRBV14|20|TRBD2|few|TRBJ2-7
CASSRGLTSGSRIGSYEQYF
TGTGCCAGCAGCCGTGGACTGACTAGCGGGAGTAGGATCGGCTCCTACGAGCAGTACTTC
>TRBV4-1|16|TRBD2|few|TRBJ2-3
CASSQGRGGFTDTQYF
TGCGCCAGCAGCCAAGGCCGGGGGGGTTTCACAGATACGCAGTATTTT
>TRBV5-1|14|.|few|TRBJ2-7
CASSLVGVTYEQYF
TGCGCCAGCAGCTTGGTAGGGGTTACCTACGAGCAGTACTTC
>TRBV6-2/TRBV6-3|14|.|.|TRBJ2-7
CASIPGRSSYEQYF
TGTGCCAGCATTCCGGGGCGCAGCTCCTACGAGCAGTACTTC